This entry describes one TCR beta chain. This record comes from a study of low-dose radiotherapy and immunotherapy resistance in tumors. Study-wide background: A total of 6.5 Gy was given to Cohort 1 as 0.5 Gy per fraction every 2 weeks. The treatment that patients received was intravenous nivolumab 240 mg every two weeks plus ipilimumab 1 mg/kg every six weeks.

Germline V gene data show CDR1 as MNHNY and CDR2 as SVGAGI (reference sequence). Trimming cost V 1 base and J 0 bases; bases outside gene matches: 4. The CDR3 consists of 18 residues. TRAV- and TRBV-specific primers, spanning alpha and beta chains, primed first-strand cDNA. Over about 19 PCR cycles, TCRs were amplified from a constant-region primer and V-primer adapter. MiXCR was run by TCRdb on the reads, yielding one entry per CDR3 protein. The table records tens of thousands of distinct CDR3 sequences, less than 30% of them present only once. Specified time point: after trial treatment. Treatment indicated: LDRT plus nivolumab, ipilimumab, low-dose cyclophosphamide and aspirin (RACIN trial). Ipilimumab, nivolumab, aspirin, low-dose cyclophosphamide and low-dose radiotherapy were administered to donors. Patients deemed eligible presented with advanced solid tumors lacking tumor-infiltrating lymphocytes.

This sequence was found in a male donor with prostate cancer. Here the sequenced sample was PBMCs, taken after low-dose radiotherapy plus immunotherapy. V and J are TRBV6-6 and TRBJ2-1; TRBD2 matches 12 bases. Here the CDR3 DNA reads TGTGCCAGCAGTTACTATCTAGCGGGAGGGCTCTCCTACAATGAGCAGTTCTTC. It translates to CASSYYLAGGLSYNEQFF.